This T cell receptor beta chain was recovered during a study of T cell changes during pregnancy in multiple sclerosis (dated by TCRdb to about 2019). Looking at the study overall: Changes in the T cell repertoire over the course of pregnancy were examined in this study in women with multiple sclerosis.

About this clone: Its antigen is unknown. No much larger clone is present one base from it, and per-base qualities are unavailable.

Receptor libraries were prepared by the immunoSEQ multiplex PCR assay. TCRdb holds this immuneACCESS table with in-frame rearrangements only. Some clones are missing; in checked studies, unresolved V genes explain under half, and the rest has no known cause. The sample yields tens of thousands of clones; approximately 90% were counted once. Clones ranked in the top ten supply under 6% of the sample. This receptor was identified in a female donor in good health, enrolled as a control in a pregnancy study. Specimen: CD8+ T cells from peripheral blood mononuclear cells, collected after pregnancy.

In nucleotides, the sequence is TGTGCCAGCAGCTTCCTCTACAATGAGCAGTTCTTC. Its coded protein is CASSFLYNEQFF. The chain uses TRBV7-9 and TRBJ2-1, with the D gene uncertain. From the cysteine up to the phenylalanine, the CDR3 has a length of 12 residues. The sequence is cut down to CDR3 DNA, 36 bases in frame from base 1. The V and J ends are trimmed by 3 bases and 3 bases, leaving 3 bases between them. The CDR1 and CDR2 encoded by the germline V gene (reference sequence) are SEHNR and FQNEAQ.